This T cell receptor beta chain was identified during a study of vaccination and CD4 T cells after COVID-19. Overall study: The makeup of the convalescents was six males and four females, two of them Hispanic. Overlapping spike pools from SARS-CoV-2 and HCoV-NL63, HCoV-OC43 and HCoV-229E served as culture stimuli.

Documented treatment: approximately 10-day PBMC culture with coronavirus spike peptide pools or control peptides (ViraFEST assay). Collection of the unexposed donor's CD4+ T cells took place before the COVID-19 pandemic (2011-2018). Concerning this clonotype itself: Its antigen is as yet unknown.

Per germline, CDR1 SQVTM and CDR2 ANQGSEA. J lost 0 bases, V lost 8 bases, and 3 bases had no gene match. The CDR3 is 14 amino acids. With the Oncomine TCR Beta short-read assay, DNA from cultured CD4+ T cells was sequenced. Cultures of CD4+ T cells served as the source for extracting genomic DNA. MiXCR was run by TCRdb on the PCR reads, yielding one entry per CDR3 protein. The sample carries around 7,800 distinct CDR3 sequences, more than 35% recorded once. The sequencing input was CD4+ T cells from blood, cultured in vitro. The rearrangement joins TRBV29-1 to TRBJ2-1, with 11 bases matching TRBD2. This sequence originates from a human donor in good health. CDR3 in DNA: TGCAGCTTAACTAGCGGGAGCTCCTACAATGAGCAGTTCTTC. It translates to CSLTSGSSYNEQFF.